This TCR beta chain was sequenced during a study of STAT5B mutations in CD4+ large granular lymphocyte leukemia. Study-wide points: Without HLA matching, higher CD4+ than CD8+ T-LGLL clonality could reflect small sample size.

This CDR3 comprises 14 residues. Germline V gives CDR1 MNHNY, CDR2 SVGAGI (reference sequence). V lost 2 bases, J lost 7 bases, and 15 bases lay in between. Profiling relied on immunoSEQ multiplex PCR, and the TCRdb table lists in-frame clones only, not all of them. The table has tens of thousands of clones, under 80% seen once. This clone was found once. The antigen is not known. This receptor was obtained from a human donor in good health. The gene calls are TRBV6-6 and TRBJ2-7, with a tentative D call TRBD2 (5 bases). The sequenced sample was CD4+ T cells from blood buffy coats. The CDR3 sequence: CASSYNDYPSEQYF. The CDR3 nucleotides read TGTGCCAGCAGTTACAACGACTATCCGTCGGAGCAGTACTTC.